This entry describes one T cell receptor (beta chain). What it binds is not known. The entry originates in a study of CD8 T cells in ankylosing spondylitis. Notes on the study in general: The authors found the disease-linked clones to be CD8+ and relatively rare in peripheral blood. Seemingly distinctive of ankylosing spondylitis blood was a TCR beta motif formed by eight highly homologous variants. According to the report, clones linked to the disease were significantly enriched in matched synovial fluid samples taken from ankylosing spondylitis patients. Certain motif variants had earlier been reported in reactive arthritis synovial fluid and blood.

Quantitative 5'-RACE was performed with molecular barcodes, and it yielded the TCR beta libraries. TCRdb passed the 5' RACE reads through MiXCR, listing each CDR3 protein once. Of 200,000 to 250,000 distinct CDR3 sequences listed, about 17% are singletons. The CDR3 runs 13 residues. Per germline, CDR1 LNHNV and CDR2 YYDKDF (reference sequence). V was trimmed by 8 bases and J by 6 bases, leaving 14 bases between them. The sequence was collected from a male donor with ankylosing spondylitis. Material: blood, either unsorted or a sorted T cell fraction (not recorded which). The chain is built from TRBV15 and TRBJ2-1, with no clear D. This CDR3 is CATRTRGGNEQFF. The CDR3 DNA sequence: TGTGCCACCCGTACTCGCGGTGGCAATGAGCAGTTCTTC.